This section outlines one TCR beta chain sequence together with its context. Antigen specificity is unknown. The CDR3 consists of 17 residues. Trimming removed 5 bases from V and 8 bases from J; junction bases left unmatched: 16. Germline CDR1 is MDHEN and CDR2 is SYDVKM. This sample is part of a study of long-term antiretroviral therapy in people with HIV. Study-wide context: The oldest samples precede the 2015 immediate-ART recommendation by about a decade. Study results and caveats: ART-treated samples gained diversity yet remained below transplant donor controls. For ART adherence, viral resistance and therapy changes, no data were available.

Researchers ran immunoSEQ v3.0 at survey level. Data came from immunoSEQ multiplex PCR; TCRdb stores just in-frame clones and leaves some out. This table has tens of thousands of clones, 70% to 90% appearing once. The chain has TRBV28 and TRBJ2-2, with TRBD1 matching 8 bases. This sequence originates from a man between 18 and 29 years old with HIV. This specimen consisted of unsorted PBMCs, obtained approximately 3.3 years after starting antiretroviral therapy. The CDR3 region is CASSAPLGQGAGGELFF. For the CDR3, the DNA is TGTGCCAGCAGTGCACCACTAGGACAGGGAGCTGGTGGGGAGCTGTTTTTT.